This TCR beta chain is from a study of T cell clonality in common variable immunodeficiency. Study-wide findings and caveats: CVID subjects shared fewer TCRbeta clones than healthy controls did. Common variable immunodeficiency TCR beta sequences reportedly had fewer deletions and N-nucleotide insertions.

Control and CVID samples contributed equal amounts of genomic DNA. The data were produced by immunoSEQ multiplex PCR, yet TCRdb's version contains in-frame clones alone and is incomplete. The sample yields 25,000 to 35,000 clones, without any singletons. Germline CDR1 LNHDA, CDR2 SQIVND (reference sequence). V lost 4 bases and J lost 9; bases outside the gene matches: 5. The CDR3 length is 15 residues. This clone showed up just a few times. As yet, its antigen is unknown. The missing CDR3 end, 3 residues past where the read stops, is filled in from the germline J gene. Aged 9 to 64 years, CVID subjects averaged about 39 years old.

This TCR came from a human donor with common variable immunodeficiency. This chain connects TRBV19 to TRBJ2-1, with 14 bases identical to TRBD2. Material for sequencing was peripheral blood mononuclear cells. CDR3 DNA, as far as it was read: TGTGCCAGTAGTACGGGACTAGCGGGAGTGGTTGAG. It is translated as CASSTGLAGVVE. The CDR3 reads in full as CASSTGLAGVVEQFF.